This T cell receptor (beta chain) was captured by sequencing in a study of cytomegalovirus exposure and HLA in healthy donors. This clone was detected a few times. Primers included in the PCR were 60 Vbeta and 13 Jbeta primers. The repertoire was sequenced with immunoSEQ multiplex PCR; TCRdb's copy has only in-frame clones and lacks some. The sample has about 110,000 clones; less than 70% are singletons. CDR3 size: 16 residues. Between the trimmed V and J ends, which lost 3 bases and 2 bases, there was a span of 18 bases. Per the germline V gene, CDR1 is SGDLS and CDR2 is YYNGEE. The specimen was PBMCs. The receptor's source is a woman in her twenties or thirties in good health and CMV-seronegative. This rearrangement joins TRBV9 to TRBJ2-7, with a tentative D call TRBD1 (6 bases). The CDR3 nucleotides read TGTGCCAGCAGCGCCAACACAGGGTTCGGAACCTACGAGCAGTACTTC. Translation gives CASSANTGFGTYEQYF.